This is a list of T cell receptor beta chains from one sample in a study of breast tumors, draining lymph nodes, adjacent tissues. TCRdb re-called the multiplex PCR reads with MiXCR, one entry per CDR3 protein. There are about 200,000 distinct CDR3 sequences in the sample; 31% occur only once, and around 4.5% lies in the top ten. Sequences were obtained from axillary lymph node tissue. Receptors originate from a female donor with breast cancer. Some clones in this sample may be carry-over from other donors' samples. Both conserved end residues are part of each CDR3. Each record gives: J gene, V gene, D gene, clone size, CDR3 protein, CDR3 DNA. D genes are given only for firm matches. The size field is filled for only some rows; it gives once, few, many or a size class.

>TRBJ2-3|TRBV11-3|.|.
CASRGEAFTDTQYF
TGTGCCAGCAGAGGGGAGGCGTTCACAGATACGCAGTATTTT
>TRBJ1-1|TRBV6-5|.|.
CASSRQSMNTEAFF
TGTGCCAGCAGTCGACAGTCCATGAACACTGAAGCTTTCTTT
>TRBJ2-5|TRBV5-1|.|many
CASSLEATQETQYF
TGCGCCAGCAGCTTGGAGGCTACACAAGAGACCCAGTACTTC
>TRBJ2-3|TRBV28|TRBD1|.
CATGGGTGADTQYF
TGTGCCACCGGGGGGGGGACAGGGGCAGATACGCAGTATTTT
>TRBJ1-5|TRBV6-5|.|many
CASSKNRVSNQPQHF
TGTGCCAGCAGTAAAAACAGGGTGAGCAATCAGCCCCAGCATTTT
>TRBJ2-3|TRBV28|TRBD2|few
CASSFSRDYDTQYF
TGTGCCAGCAGTTTTTCCCGGGACTACGATACGCAGTATTTT
>TRBJ2-1|TRBV11-3|.|many
CASSLGGGLPSDEQFF
TGTGCCAGCAGCTTAGGTGGAGGCCTACCCTCGGATGAGCAGTTCTTC
>TRBJ1-5|TRBV5-5|.|.
CASSLAQGSQNGNQPQHF
TGTGCCAGCAGCTTGGCCCAGGGTAGTCAAAACGGCAATCAGCCCCAGCATTTT
>TRBJ2-7|TRBV6-5|TRBD2|many
CASSYSNPGLAGYEQYF
TGTGCCAGCAGTTACTCGAACCCGGGACTAGCGGGGTACGAGCAGTACTTC
>TRBJ2-3|TRBV12-3/TRBV12-4|.|.
CASRPGVGTQYF
TGTGCCAGCAGGCCGGGGGTCGGTACGCAGTATTTT